The rows below give T cell receptor beta chains drawn from one sample of a study of post-analysis software for immune sequencing data. MiXCR, run by TCRdb on the PCR reads, gives a single entry per CDR3 protein. The profile covers a few hundred thousand distinct CDR3 sequences, with around 36% appearing a single time and roughly 6% taken by the ten largest. The sequencing sample was made of blood. Receptors originate from a girl aged 2-17 years with multiple sclerosis. The CDR3 runs from the conserved cysteine through the conserved F or W.

v_gene,j_gene,CDR3aa
TRBV3-1,TRBJ1-2,CASTPVESNYGYTF
TRBV4-1,TRBJ2-1,CASSQGEGESSYNEQFF
TRBV15,TRBJ1-4,CATSRDRGGYEKLFF
TRBV18,TRBJ2-1,CASSPGQGSDEQFF
TRBV20-1,TRBJ2-2,CSARDPRQPMNTGELFF
TRBV6-2/TRBV6-3,TRBJ2-7,CASSRTGLSHYEQYF
TRBV5-1,TRBJ2-3,CASSSTGTGTVDTQYF
TRBV20-1,TRBJ1-2,CSARDVAGINYGYTF
TRBV5-6,TRBJ2-3,CASSLNQGSSTDTQYF
TRBV6-5,TRBJ1-2,CASKDSLYGYTF
TRBV29-1,TRBJ2-5,CSVDLTSGGAVAETQYF
TRBV6-1,TRBJ2-5,CASTLDRASGETQYF
TRBV4-2,TRBJ2-1,CASSQVLESTDEQFF
TRBV11-2,TRBJ2-4,CASSHSFGQNIQYF
TRBV15,TRBJ2-1,CATSRDELAGGLYNEQFF
TRBV11-2,TRBJ1-2,CASSLDLDRSNYGYTF
TRBV29-1,TRBJ2-3,CSSEGTSGNRGGTQYF
TRBV11-2,TRBJ1-1,CASSLPLTANTEAFF
TRBV29-1,TRBJ1-1,CSVDRGLRTEAFF
TRBV20-1,TRBJ1-2,CSVLDRAYYGYTF
TRBV7-2,TRBJ2-1,CASSLVTGTRSNEQFF
TRBV3-1,TRBJ2-7,CASSPRVLEGEQYF
TRBV6-5,TRBJ2-5,CASSYGTYQETQYF
TRBV29-1,TRBJ1-2,CSVVRAPNYGYTF
TRBV27,TRBJ2-5,CASSFLASGQETQYF
TRBV20-1,TRBJ1-2,CSAASDTGYTF